This T cell receptor (beta chain) came from a study of blood T cells in healthy people across ages. Study context: Capturing about one barcoded beta molecule per two T cells was achieved by template switching. Whole-study findings and limits: Per-million-T-cell TCR beta diversity fell roughly linearly with age. Versus aged donors, long-lived donors had higher diversity and more naive CD4+ cells.

Healthy Caucasian individuals from Russia aged about 6 to 90 served as donors. This clonotype has just a few counts. Its antigen is undetermined. V shed 2 bases and J shed 4 bases, with 9 bases lying between them. The CDR3 runs 13 residues. Germline V gene data show CDR1 as DFQATT and CDR2 as SNEGSKA (reference sequence). Alongside a J-beta primer mix, a sample-barcoded 5' primer served in a second PCR lasting about 6 to 11 cycles. TCRdb called the 5' RACE reads again in MiXCR, with one record for every CDR3 protein. The data contain approximately 670,000 distinct CDR3 sequences, around 41% of them seen just once; the ten biggest clones take up approximately 29%.

This TCR derives from an elderly man in good health. The chain couples TRBV20-1 to TRBJ2-1; D unresolved. The sequenced sample was blood. CDR3: CSARSDPYNEQFF. In DNA form, the CDR3 reads TGCAGTGCTAGATCCGACCCGTACAATGAGCAGTTCTTC.